The clone carrying this T cell receptor beta chain was observed a handful of times. The antigen is unknown. The germline gives CDR1 LNHDA, CDR2 SQIVND (reference sequence). Trimming stripped 1 base from V and 8 bases from J, with 17 bases between. The CDR3 is made up of 16 amino acids. This entry belongs to a study of cytomegalovirus exposure and HLA in healthy donors. Findings and limits, study-wide: Serostatus for CMV was the only available immune exposure information. Diagnosis of cytomegalovirus status made by the classifier reportedly showed high specificity and sensitivity. The study designated roughly 150 TCR beta chains cytomegalovirus-associated.

The PCR contained 60 Vbeta and 13 Jbeta primers. The method was immunoSEQ multiplex PCR; TCRdb's version includes in-frame clones alone and lacks a portion of them. Among approximately 110,000 clones, around four fifths were seen once, and the ten largest hold 8.6%. This sequence was found in a woman between 40 and 55 years old in good health and CMV-seropositive. Sequencing was performed on PBMCs. V gene TRBV19 combines with J gene TRBJ1-4; D gene uncertain. The CDR3 sequence: CASSIAANRYREKLFF. In nucleotides, the CDR3 is TGTGCCAGTAGTATAGCGGCAAACAGATATCGGGAAAAACTGTTTTTT.